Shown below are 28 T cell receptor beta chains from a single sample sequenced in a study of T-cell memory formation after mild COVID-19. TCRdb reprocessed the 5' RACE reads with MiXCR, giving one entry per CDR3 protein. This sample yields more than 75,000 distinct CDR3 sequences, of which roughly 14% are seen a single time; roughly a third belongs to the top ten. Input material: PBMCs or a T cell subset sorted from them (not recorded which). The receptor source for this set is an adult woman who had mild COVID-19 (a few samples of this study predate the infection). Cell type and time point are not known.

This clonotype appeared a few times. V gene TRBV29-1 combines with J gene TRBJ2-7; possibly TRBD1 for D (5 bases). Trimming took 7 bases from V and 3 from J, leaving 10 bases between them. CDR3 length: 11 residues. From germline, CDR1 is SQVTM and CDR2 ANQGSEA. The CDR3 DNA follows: TGCAGCGCCCAGGGTGACTACGAGCAGTACTTC. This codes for CSAQGDYEQYF.

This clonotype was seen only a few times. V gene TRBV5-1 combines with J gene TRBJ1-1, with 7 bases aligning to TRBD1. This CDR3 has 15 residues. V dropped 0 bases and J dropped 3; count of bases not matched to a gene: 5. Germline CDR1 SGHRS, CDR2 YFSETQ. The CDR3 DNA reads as TGCGCCAGCAGCTTGGGTACAGGGGAGTACACTGAAGCTTTCTTT. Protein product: CASSLGTGEYTEAFF.

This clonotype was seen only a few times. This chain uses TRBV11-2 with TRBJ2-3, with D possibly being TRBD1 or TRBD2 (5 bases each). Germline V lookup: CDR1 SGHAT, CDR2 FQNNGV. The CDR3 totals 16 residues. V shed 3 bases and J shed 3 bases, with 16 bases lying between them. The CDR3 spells CASSFIPGLHTDTQYF. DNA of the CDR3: TGTGCCAGCAGCTTCATTCCGGGGCTCCATACAGATACGCAGTATTTT. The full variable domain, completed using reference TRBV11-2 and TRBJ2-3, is EAGVAQSPRYKIIEKRQSVAFWCNPISGHATLYWYQQILGQGPKLLIQFQNNGVVDDSQLPKDRFSAERLKGVDSTLKIQPAKLEDSAVYLCASSFIPGLHTDTQYFGPGTRLTVL.

CDR3: CASSQGEAYGYTF. The CDR3 coding sequence is TGTGCCAGCAGCCAAGGGGAGGCGTATGGCTACACCTTC. The chain couples TRBV4-2 to TRBJ1-2, with D hard to call. The germline V and J ends were trimmed by 1 base and 5 bases, with 8 bases remaining between them. Per the germline V gene, CDR1 is LGHNA and CDR2 is YNFKEQ. This CDR3 contains 13 residues.

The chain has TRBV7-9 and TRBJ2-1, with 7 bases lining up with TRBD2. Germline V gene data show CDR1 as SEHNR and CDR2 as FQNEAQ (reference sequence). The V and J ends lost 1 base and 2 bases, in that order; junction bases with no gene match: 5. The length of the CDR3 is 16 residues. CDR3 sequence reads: CASSLGLADPYNEQFF. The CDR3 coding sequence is TGTGCCAGCAGCTTAGGACTAGCAGATCCCTACAATGAGCAGTTCTTC. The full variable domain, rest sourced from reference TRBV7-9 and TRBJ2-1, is DTGVSQNPRHKITKRGQNVTFRCDPISEHNRLYWYRQTLGQGPEFLTYFQNEAQLEKSRLLSDRFSAERPKGSFSTLEIQRTEQGDSAMYLCASSLGLADPYNEQFFGPGTRLTVL.

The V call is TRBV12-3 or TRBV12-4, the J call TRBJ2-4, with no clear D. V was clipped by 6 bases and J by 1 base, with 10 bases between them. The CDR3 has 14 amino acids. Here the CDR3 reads CASSPPVAKNIQYF. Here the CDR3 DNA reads TGTGCCAGCAGCCCGCCGGTTGCCAAAAACATTCAGTACTTC.

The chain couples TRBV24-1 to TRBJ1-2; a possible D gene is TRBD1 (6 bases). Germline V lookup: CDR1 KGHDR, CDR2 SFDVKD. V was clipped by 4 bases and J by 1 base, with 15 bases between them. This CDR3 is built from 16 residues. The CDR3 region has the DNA TGTGCCACCAGTGACAATACCCAGGGGAATAACTATGGCTACACCTTC. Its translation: CATSDNTQGNNYGYTF.

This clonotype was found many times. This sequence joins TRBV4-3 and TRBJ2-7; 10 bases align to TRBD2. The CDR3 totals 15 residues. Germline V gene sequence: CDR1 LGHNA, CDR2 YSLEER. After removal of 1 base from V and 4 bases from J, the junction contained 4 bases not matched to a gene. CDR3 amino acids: CASSQGASGGYEQYF. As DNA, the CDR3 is TGCGCCAGCAGCCAAGGGGCTAGCGGGGGATACGAGCAGTACTTC.

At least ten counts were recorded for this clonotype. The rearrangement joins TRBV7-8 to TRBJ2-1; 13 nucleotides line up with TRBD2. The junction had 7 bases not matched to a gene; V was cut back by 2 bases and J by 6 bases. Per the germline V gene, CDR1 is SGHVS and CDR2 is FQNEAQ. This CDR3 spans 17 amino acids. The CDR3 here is CASSLSGLAGRSNEQFF. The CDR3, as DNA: TGTGCCAGCAGCTTATCGGGACTAGCGGGGAGAAGCAATGAGCAGTTCTTC.

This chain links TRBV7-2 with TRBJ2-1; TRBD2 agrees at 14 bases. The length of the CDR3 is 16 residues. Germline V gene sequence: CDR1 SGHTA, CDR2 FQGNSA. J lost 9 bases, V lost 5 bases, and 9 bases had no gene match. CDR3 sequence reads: CASSLRLAGGRGEQFF. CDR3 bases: TGTGCCAGCAGCCTCCGACTAGCGGGAGGGCGTGGTGAGCAGTTCTTC.

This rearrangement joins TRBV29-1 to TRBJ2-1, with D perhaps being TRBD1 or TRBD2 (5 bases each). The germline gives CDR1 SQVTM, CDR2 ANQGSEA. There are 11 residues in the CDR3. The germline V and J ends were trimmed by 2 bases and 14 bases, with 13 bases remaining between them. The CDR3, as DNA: TGCAGCGTTGAAAGGGACCTTGGAAAGTTCTTC. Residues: CSVERDLGKFF.

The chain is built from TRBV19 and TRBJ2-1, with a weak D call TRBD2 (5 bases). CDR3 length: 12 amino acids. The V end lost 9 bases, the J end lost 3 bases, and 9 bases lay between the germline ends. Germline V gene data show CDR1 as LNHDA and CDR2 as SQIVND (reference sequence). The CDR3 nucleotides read TGTGCCAGCGGGGATAGCTACAATGAGCAGTTCTTC. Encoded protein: CASGDSYNEQFF. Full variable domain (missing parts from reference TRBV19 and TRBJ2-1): DGGITQSPKYLFRKEGQNVTLSCEQNLNHDAMYWYRQDPGQGLRLIYYSQIVNDFQKGDIAEGYSVSREKKESFPLTVTSAQKNPTAFYLCASGDSYNEQFFGPGTRLTVL.

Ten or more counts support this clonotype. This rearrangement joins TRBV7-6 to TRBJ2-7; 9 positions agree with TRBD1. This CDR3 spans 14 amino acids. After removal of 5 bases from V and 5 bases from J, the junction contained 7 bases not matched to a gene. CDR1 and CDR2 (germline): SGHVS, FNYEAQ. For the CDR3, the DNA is TGTGCCAGCAGCCCTGGGACAGGGTCAAACGAGCAGTACTTC. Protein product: CASSPGTGSNEQYF. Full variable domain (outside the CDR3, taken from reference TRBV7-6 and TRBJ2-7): GAGVSQSPRYKVTKRGQDVALRCDPISGHVSLYWYRQALGQGPEFLTYFNYEAQQDKSGLPNDRFSAERPEGSISTLTIQRTEQRDSAMYRCASSPGTGSNEQYFGPGTRLTVT.

The CDR3 sequence is CASSPRGDTQYF. The CDR3 DNA reads TGTGCCAGCAGTCCCAGGGGCGATACGCAGTATTTT. The chain is built from TRBV12-3 or TRBV12-4 and TRBJ2-3, with D possibly being TRBD1 (6 bases). This CDR3 spans 12 amino acids. Trimming removed 5 bases from V and 6 bases from J, with 9 bases in between.

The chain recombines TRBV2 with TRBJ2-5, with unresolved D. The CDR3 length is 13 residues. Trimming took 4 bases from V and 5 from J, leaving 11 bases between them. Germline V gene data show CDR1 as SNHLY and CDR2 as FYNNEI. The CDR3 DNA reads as TGTGCCAGCAGTGCCATTCTAGGCGAGACCCAGTACTTC. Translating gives CASSAILGETQYF.

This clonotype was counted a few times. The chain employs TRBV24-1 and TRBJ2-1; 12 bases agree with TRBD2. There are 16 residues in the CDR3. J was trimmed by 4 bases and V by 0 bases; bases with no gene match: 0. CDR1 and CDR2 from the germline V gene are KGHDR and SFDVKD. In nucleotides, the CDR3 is TGTGCCACCAGTGATTTGACTAGCGGGGGGTACAATGAGCAGTTCTTC. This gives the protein CATSDLTSGGYNEQFF.

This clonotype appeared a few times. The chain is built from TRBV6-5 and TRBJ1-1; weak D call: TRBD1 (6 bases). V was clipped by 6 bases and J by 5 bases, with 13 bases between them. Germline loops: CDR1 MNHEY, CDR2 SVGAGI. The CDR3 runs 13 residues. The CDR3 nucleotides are TGTGCCAGCAGACCCACAGGGAGGACTGAAGCTTTCTTT. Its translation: CASRPTGRTEAFF.

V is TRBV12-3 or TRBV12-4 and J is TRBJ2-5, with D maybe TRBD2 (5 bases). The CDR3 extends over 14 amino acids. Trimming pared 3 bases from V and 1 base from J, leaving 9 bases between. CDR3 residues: CASSLRAAQETQYF. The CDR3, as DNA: TGTGCCAGCAGTTTGCGGGCGGCCCAAGAGACCCAGTACTTC.

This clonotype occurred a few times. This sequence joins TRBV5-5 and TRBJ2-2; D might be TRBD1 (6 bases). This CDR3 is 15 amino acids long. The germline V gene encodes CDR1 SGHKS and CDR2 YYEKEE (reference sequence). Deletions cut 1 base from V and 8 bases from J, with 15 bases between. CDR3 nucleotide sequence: TGTGCCAGCAGCTTGTGGGACACTACGGCGGGGGAGCTGTTTTTT. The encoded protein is CASSLWDTTAGELFF.

The chain's CDR3 is CASSLGGPNTEAFF. The CDR3 DNA follows: TGTGCCAGCAGCTTAGGCGGGCCGAACACTGAAGCTTTCTTT. The J gene is TRBJ1-1, the V gene TRBV7-6; D is unresolved. The V gene lost 1 base and the J gene lost 1 base, with 7 bases spanning the gap. CDR3 size: 14 residues. Germline assignment: CDR1 SGHVS and CDR2 FNYEAQ.

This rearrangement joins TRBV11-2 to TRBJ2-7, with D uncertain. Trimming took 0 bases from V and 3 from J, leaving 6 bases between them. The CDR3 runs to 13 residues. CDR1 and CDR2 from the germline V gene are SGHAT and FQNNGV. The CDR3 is CASSLESIYEQYF. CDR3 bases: TGTGCCAGCAGCTTAGAAAGTATCTACGAGCAGTACTTC.

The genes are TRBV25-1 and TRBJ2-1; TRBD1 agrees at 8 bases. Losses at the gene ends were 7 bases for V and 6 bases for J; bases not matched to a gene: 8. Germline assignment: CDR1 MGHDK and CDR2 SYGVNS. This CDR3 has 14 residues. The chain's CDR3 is CASKRAGGTNEQFF. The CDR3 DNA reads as TGTGCCAGCAAGCGAGCAGGGGGCACCAATGAGCAGTTCTTC.

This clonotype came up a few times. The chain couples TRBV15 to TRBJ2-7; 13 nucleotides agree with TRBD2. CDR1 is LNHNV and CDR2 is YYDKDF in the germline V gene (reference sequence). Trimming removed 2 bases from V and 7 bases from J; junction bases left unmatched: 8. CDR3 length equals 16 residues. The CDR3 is CATSRLWTSGSKEQYF. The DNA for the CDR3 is TGTGCCACCAGCAGACTCTGGACTAGCGGGAGTAAGGAGCAGTACTTC.

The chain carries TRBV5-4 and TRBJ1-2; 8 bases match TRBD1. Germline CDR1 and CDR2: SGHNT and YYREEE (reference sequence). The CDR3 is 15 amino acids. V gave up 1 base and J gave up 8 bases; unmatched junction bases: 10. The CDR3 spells CASSLKPDRALGYTF. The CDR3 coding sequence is TGTGCCAGCAGCTTGAAGCCGGACAGGGCGCTAGGCTACACCTTC.

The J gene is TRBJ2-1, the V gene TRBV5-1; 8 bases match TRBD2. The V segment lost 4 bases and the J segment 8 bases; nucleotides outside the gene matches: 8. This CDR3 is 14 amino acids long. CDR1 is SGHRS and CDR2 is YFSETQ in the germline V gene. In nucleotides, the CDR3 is TGCGCCAGCAGCCGTAGCGGGACGGGAGATGAGCAGTTCTTC. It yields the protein CASSRSGTGDEQFF.

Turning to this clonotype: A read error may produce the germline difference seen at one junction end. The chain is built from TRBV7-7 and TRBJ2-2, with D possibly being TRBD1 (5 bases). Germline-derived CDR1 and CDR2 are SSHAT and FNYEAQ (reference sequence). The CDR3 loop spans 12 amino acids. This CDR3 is CASSSGSGELFF. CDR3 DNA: TGTGCTAGCAGCTCAGGGTCCGGGGAGCTGTTTTTT.

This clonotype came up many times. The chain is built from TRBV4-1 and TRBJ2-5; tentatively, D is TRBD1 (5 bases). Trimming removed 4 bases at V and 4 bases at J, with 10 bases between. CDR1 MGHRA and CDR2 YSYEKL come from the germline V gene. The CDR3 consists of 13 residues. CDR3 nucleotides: TGCGCCAGCAGCCTGGGAAGGGGAGAGACCCAGTACTTC. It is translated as CASSLGRGETQYF.

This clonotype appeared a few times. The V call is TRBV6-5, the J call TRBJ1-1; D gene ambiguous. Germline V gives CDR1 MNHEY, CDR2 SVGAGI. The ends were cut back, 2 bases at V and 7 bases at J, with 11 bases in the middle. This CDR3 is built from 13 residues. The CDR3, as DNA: TGTGCCAGCAGTTACATAGGGTGGGATGAAGCTTTCTTT. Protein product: CASSYIGWDEAFF.